This section outlines one T cell receptor (beta chain) sequence together with its context. In the authors' methods: Estimation of nucleated cell counts relied on the amplification of reference gene primers. Sequencing used immunoSEQ multiplex PCR; TCRdb keeps in-frame clones, though not all of them. The V and J calls and clone size are taken from that table; D and trimming were inferred from the DNA. The table has approximately 130,000 clones, more than 70% seen once. The data were obtained in a study of blood T cell repertoires in COVID-19. Study details: T cells, B-cell-depleted T cells, or PBMCs supplied cDNA or gDNA.

The CDR3 is 13 amino acids. J was trimmed by 5 bases and V by 6 bases; bases with no gene match: 5. CDR1 and CDR2 (germline): ENHRY, SYGVKD. The chain has TRBV10-3 and TRBJ2-5; 8 nucleotides match TRBD2. Sequenced input: peripheral blood. The receptor's source is a human donor in a cohort sampled during active COVID-19. CDR3 DNA: TGTGCCATCAGGAACGGGGGGGAGGAGACCCAGTACTTC. Translating gives CAIRNGGEETQYF.